These 14 T cell receptor beta chains were all obtained from the same sample, sequenced in a study of T cells in Graves' hyperthyroidism and ophthalmopathy. Amplified TCR beta CDR3 regions came from RNA transcripts. RT-PCR in the first round (using the HTBI primer set) targeted the TCR CDR3. TCRdb re-called the multiplex PCR reads with MiXCR, one entry per CDR3 protein. Found here are 550,000 to 850,000 distinct CDR3 sequences, 18% of them singletons; the top ten hold 16%. The sequenced material came from blood. Source of these receptors: a woman between 50 and 59 years old with Graves' hyperthyroidism that later progressed to Graves' ophthalmopathy.

This rearrangement joins TRBV4-1 to TRBJ1-1; 7 bases agree with TRBD1. The CDR3 is 15 residues long. Unmatched junction bases numbered 6, after V lost 5 bases and J lost 0 bases. Germline V lookup: CDR1 MGHRA, CDR2 YSYEKL. CDR3 amino acids: CASSNRQGLNTEAFF. The CDR3 bases are TGCGCCAGCAGCAACCGACAGGGTCTGAACACTGAAGCTTTCTTT.

This clonotype occurred many times. The rearrangement uses TRBV18 and TRBJ2-7; 11 bases line up with TRBD1. The germline CDR1 and CDR2 sequences are KGHSH and LQKENI. J lost 5 bases, V lost 5 bases, and 5 bases had no gene match. The CDR3 totals 14 residues. The CDR3 sequence is CASSTGTGGDEQYF. The CDR3 bases are TGTGCCAGCTCAACTGGGACAGGGGGTGACGAGCAGTACTTC.

This clonotype was observed a handful of times. CDR3 protein: CASSFVTGSDSPLHF. The CDR3 region has the DNA TGTGCCAGCAGCTTTGTGACAGGGTCGGATTCACCCCTCCACTTT. This rearrangement joins TRBV7-2 to TRBJ1-6; TRBD1 aligns across 7 bases. CDR1 and CDR2 from the germline V gene are SGHTA and FQGNSA. The V segment lost 3 bases and the J segment 8 bases; nucleotides outside the gene matches: 7. This CDR3 region has 15 residues.

This clonotype was detected ten times or more. J is TRBJ1-1 and V is TRBV3-1; D not resolved. The CDR3 totals 16 residues. V dropped 1 base and J dropped 0 bases, with 12 bases sitting between them. The germline CDR1 and CDR2 sequences are LGHDT and YNNKEL (reference sequence). CDR3 bases: TGTGCCAGCAGCCAAGGGTGGAGTACCCTGAACACTGAAGCTTTCTTT. Translating it yields CASSQGWSTLNTEAFF.

This clonotype has at least ten counts. The CDR3 region is CASSPSLANYEQYF. In nucleotides, the CDR3 is TGTGCCAGCTCACCATCGCTGGCAAACTACGAGCAGTACTTC. The J gene is TRBJ2-7, the V gene TRBV18; D remains ambiguous. Germline V gene sequence: CDR1 KGHSH, CDR2 LQKENI. The CDR3 is 14 amino acids. V was shortened by 2 bases and J by 3 bases, with 11 bases between the two germline ends.

This clonotype was seen more than once but under ten times. The chain combines TRBV12-3 or TRBV12-4 with TRBJ2-6; 9 nucleotides agree with TRBD1. V gave up 6 bases and J gave up 7 bases; unmatched junction bases: 13. The CDR3 loop spans 17 amino acids. The CDR3 DNA sequence: TGTGCCAGCAGAACGGGACAGGGCGGCACCGTTGCCAACGTCCTGACTTTC. This encodes CASRTGQGGTVANVLTF.

This clonotype was seen at least ten times. The chain joins TRBV18 to TRBJ1-1; D perhaps matches TRBD1 (5 bases). The CDR3 extends over 15 amino acids. The germline V gene encodes CDR1 KGHSH and CDR2 LQKENI. V gave up 0 bases and J gave up 1 base, with 9 bases separating them. As DNA, the CDR3 is TGTGCCAGCTCACCACCGACAGCCAGGAACACTGAAGCTTTCTTT. This encodes CASSPPTARNTEAFF.

This clonotype was found many times. V is TRBV11-2 and J is TRBJ2-7, with 10 positions matching TRBD1. The V segment lost 2 bases and the J segment 6 bases; nucleotides outside the gene matches: 4. Germline V lookup: CDR1 SGHAT, CDR2 FQNNGV. This CDR3 is built from 14 residues. The CDR3 region has the DNA TGTGCCAGCAGCTTAAGTGGGACAGGGGCCGAGCAGTACTTC. It translates to CASSLSGTGAEQYF.

This clonotype was seen many times. The chain recombines TRBV3-1 with TRBJ1-5; D is uncertain. The germline gives CDR1 LGHDT, CDR2 YNNKEL (reference sequence). V was cut by 4 bases and J by 0 bases, with 7 bases left in between. The CDR3 runs to 14 residues. CDR3 residues: CASSPTSSNQPQHF. CDR3 bases: TGTGCCAGCAGCCCCACGTCTAGCAATCAGCCCCAGCATTTT.

V usage is TRBV20-1 and J usage is TRBJ2-3; no definite D call. The germline V gene has CDR1 DFQATT and CDR2 SNEGSKA (reference sequence). V lost 0 bases to trimming and J lost 2 bases, with 21 bases between them. This CDR3 is 18 amino acids long. CDR3 nucleotides: TGCAGTGCTAGAGATCAGGACCCCAACCGGGCCTACACAGATACGCAGTATTTT. As protein: CSARDQDPNRAYTDTQYF.

This clonotype was seen many times. V is TRBV5-1 and J is TRBJ2-1, with 7 bases aligning to TRBD1. Germline-derived CDR1 and CDR2 are SGHRS and YFSETQ. The CDR3 extends over 14 amino acids. V shed 4 bases and J 10 bases; nucleotides not matched to a gene: 11. The CDR3: CASSKGGTFGEQFF. The CDR3, as DNA: TGCGCCAGCAGCAAAGGGGGCACGTTCGGGGAGCAGTTCTTC. The full variable domain, rest sourced from reference TRBV5-1 and TRBJ2-1, is KAGVTQTPRYLIKTRGQQVTLSCSPISGHRSVSWYQQTPGQGLQFLFEYFSETQRNKGNFPGRFSGRQFSNSRSEMNVSTLELGDSALYLCASSKGGTFGEQFFGPGTRLTVL.

The rearrangement links TRBV19 to TRBJ2-5; D is perhaps TRBD2 (5 bases). CDR3 length equals 15 residues. Per germline, CDR1 LNHDA and CDR2 SQIVND (reference sequence). With 4 bases removed from V and 4 bases from J, the gap between germline ends came to 16 bases. CDR3 region: CASSNPFEGVETQYF. The CDR3 DNA sequence: TGTGCCAGTAGTAATCCCTTCGAGGGCGTAGAGACCCAGTACTTC.

This chain uses TRBV20-1 with TRBJ2-2, with D maybe TRBD2 (5 bases). CDR1 and CDR2 from the germline V gene are DFQATT and SNEGSKA (reference sequence). Trimming cost V 7 bases and J 3 bases, with 15 bases left between them. The CDR3 spans 14 residues. The CDR3 DNA reads as TGCAGTGATAGGGAGCGGCGCTACACCGGGGAGCTGTTTTTT. Protein product: CSDRERRYTGELFF.

The chain couples TRBV12-3 or TRBV12-4 to TRBJ2-3; 7 positions match TRBD2. The CDR3 consists of 14 residues. V lost 7 bases to trimming and J lost 3 bases; unmatched junction nucleotides: 7. CDR3 loop: CASNPGGGTDTQYF. The CDR3 bases are TGTGCCAGCAACCCTGGGGGGGGAACAGATACGCAGTATTTT.